The T cell receptor (beta chain) under discussion was sequenced for a study of CD8 T cells in Susac syndrome. Bulk CD8+ and CD4+ cells came from magnetic negative isolation; CD8+ TEMRA by FACS. Reverse transcription used about 0.45 to 1 ug RNA and random hexamers. immunoSEQ multiplex PCR amplified TCR beta CDR3 across 54 Vbeta, 13 Jbeta. Each CDR3 protein is one row after TCRdb ran MiXCR on the immunoSEQ multiplex PCR reads. The repertoire holds about 150,000 distinct CDR3 sequences, with approximately 96% as singletons. Germline V gene data show CDR1 as SQVTM and CDR2 as ANQGSEA. The V gene lost 6 bases and the J gene lost 7 bases, with 13 bases spanning the gap. The CDR3 is made up of 12 amino acids.

V usage is TRBV29-1 and J usage is TRBJ1-3; maybe TRBD1 (5 bases). Sequenced input: CD4+ T cells from PBMCs. The sequence was collected from a human donor with Susac syndrome. Here the CDR3 reads CSVGMGVNTIYF. The CDR3 DNA is TGCAGCGTGGGGATGGGGGTGAACACCATATATTTT.